These 32 T cell receptor beta chains share one sample of origin, sequenced in a study of blood T cell repertoires in COVID-19. Using immunoSEQ multiplex PCR, the repertoire was profiled, and TCRdb retains in-frame clones only, with some absent. The table has roughly 91,000 clones, about 83% seen once. The sample consisted of peripheral blood. These receptors came from a man between 65 and 80 years old with active or convalescent COVID-19.

The V call is TRBV5-6, the J call TRBJ2-1, with D possibly matching TRBD2 (5 bases). CDR3 length: 12 residues. Germline CDR1 is SGHDT and CDR2 is YYEEEE. V was clipped by 4 bases and J by 9 bases, with 11 bases between them. CDR3 sequence reads: CASSAFRGEQFF. CDR3 nucleotides: TGTGCCAGCAGCGCCTTTCGGGGTGAGCAGTTCTTC.

The gene calls are TRBV5-1 and TRBJ2-7, with 7 bases aligning to TRBD1. V gave up 4 bases and J gave up 6 bases; unmatched junction bases: 7. The CDR3 contains 13 residues. Germline CDR1 and CDR2: SGHRS and YFSETQ. CDR3 loop: CASSQTSGGEQYF. CDR3 in DNA: TGCGCCAGCAGCCAAACCTCAGGGGGCGAGCAGTACTTC.

The rearrangement joins TRBV6-2 or TRBV6-3 to TRBJ2-2; D gene ambiguous. Per the germline V gene, CDR1 is MNHEY and CDR2 is SVGEGT. CDR3 size: 14 residues. Trimming took off 0 bases at V and 5 bases at J, with 7 bases between the two ends. This chain's CDR3 is CASSYSTPTGELFF. The DNA for the CDR3 is TGTGCCAGCAGTTACTCGACTCCAACCGGGGAGCTGTTTTTT.

The chain uses TRBV7-2 and TRBJ2-3; D possibly corresponds to TRBD1 (6 bases). Germline assignment: CDR1 SGHTA and CDR2 FQGNSA. CDR3 length equals 15 residues. Trimming pared 5 bases from V and 0 bases from J, leaving 12 bases between. The CDR3 sequence is CASSLRQVSTDTQYF. CDR3 in DNA: TGTGCCAGCAGCCTACGACAGGTTAGCACAGATACGCAGTATTTT. The full variable domain, in which reference TRBV7-2 and TRBJ2-3 provide the parts outside the CDR3, is GAGVSQSPSNKVTEKGKDVELRCDPISGHTALYWYRQSLGQGLEFLIYFQGNSAPDKSGLPSDRFSAERTGGSVSTLTIQRTQQEDSAVYLCASSLRQVSTDTQYFGPGTRLTVL.

The V and J genes are TRBV29-1 and TRBJ2-5; perhaps TRBD2 as D (6 bases). Germline assignment: CDR1 SQVTM and CDR2 ANQGSEA. Trimming removed 3 bases at V and 4 bases at J, with 12 bases between. The CDR3 extends over 13 amino acids. In DNA form, the CDR3 reads TGCAGCGTTGATGAGGGTAGCGGAGAGACCCAGTACTTC. Translation gives CSVDEGSGETQYF. Together with reference TRBV29-1 and TRBJ2-5, the CDR3 gives the full variable domain: SAVISQKPSRDICQRGTSLTIQCQVDSQVTMMFWYRQQPGQSLTLIATANQGSEATYESGFVIDKFPISRPNLTFSTLTVSNMSPEDSSIYLCSVDEGSGETQYFGPGTRLLVL.

This sequence joins TRBV6-2 or TRBV6-3 and TRBJ2-2, with D maybe TRBD1 (6 bases). Germline V gene data show CDR1 as MNHEY and CDR2 as SVGEGT. The ends were cut back, 5 bases at V and 1 base at J, with 11 bases in the middle. This CDR3 region has 15 residues. The CDR3 loop is CASSPQGVNTGELFF. In nucleotides, the CDR3 is TGTGCCAGCAGTCCACAGGGAGTGAACACCGGGGAGCTGTTTTTT.

The V gene is TRBV19, the J gene TRBJ2-4; D possibly corresponds to TRBD1 (6 bases). V lost 3 bases to trimming and J lost 6 bases, with 9 bases between them. Germline CDR1 LNHDA, CDR2 SQIVND (reference sequence). This CDR3 contains 13 residues. CDR3 loop: CASSMGAPNIQYF. CDR3 bases: TGTGCCAGTAGTATGGGGGCCCCAAACATTCAGTACTTC.

The chain employs TRBV7-2 and TRBJ2-2; perhaps TRBD2 as D (7 bases). The germline V gene has CDR1 SGHTA and CDR2 FQGNSA. The CDR3 length is 15 residues. The V end was cut by 1 base, the J end by 6 bases, with 12 bases between. The CDR3: CASSLEWGGPGELFF. CDR3 sequence (DNA): TGTGCCAGCAGCTTAGAGTGGGGGGGCCCCGGGGAGCTGTTTTTT.

The genes are TRBV12-3 or TRBV12-4 and TRBJ1-6; tentative D call: TRBD1 (5 bases). V lost 5 bases, J lost 11 bases, and 10 bases lay in between. The CDR3 is 12 residues long. The CDR3 coding sequence is TGTGCCAGCAGTCGGGGGGAGGCACCCCTCCACTTT. Its translation: CASSRGEAPLHF.

This clone occurred a few times. The CDR3 DNA sequence: TGTGCCAGCAGCTACAGGGGGGGCTATGGCTACACCTTC. It is translated as CASSYRGGYGYTF. The chain combines TRBV5-4 with TRBJ1-2; 8 bases fit TRBD1. V lost 3 bases, J lost 4 bases, and 2 bases stayed unmatched. This CDR3 is built from 13 residues. Per the germline V gene, CDR1 is SGHNT and CDR2 is YYREEE (reference sequence). Variable domain in full (rest from reference TRBV5-4 and TRBJ1-2): ETGVTQSPTHLIKTRGQQVTLRCSSQSGHNTVSWYQQALGQGPQFIFQYYREEENGRGNFPPRFSGLQFPNYSSELNVNALELDDSALYLCASSYRGGYGYTFGSGTRLTVV.

The count of this clone is one. The rearrangement joins TRBV4-2 to TRBJ2-5; TRBD2 is a possible D gene (7 bases). The CDR3 covers 15 residues. V lost 0 bases, J lost 7 bases, and 15 bases lay in between. Germline V lookup: CDR1 LGHNA, CDR2 YNFKEQ. The CDR3 is CASSQEGGGGRTQYF. The CDR3 DNA is TGTGCCAGCAGCCAAGAGGGCGGGGGCGGGCGGACCCAGTACTTC.

This rearrangement joins TRBV18 to TRBJ2-5, with 7 bases aligning to TRBD2. The CDR3 runs to 11 residues. In germline, CDR1 is KGHSH, CDR2 LQKENI. J was trimmed by 10 bases and V by 2 bases; bases with no gene match: 1. CDR3 nucleotide sequence: TGTGCCAGCTCACCAGGGGAGGGCCAGTACTTC. Its translation: CASSPGEGQYF.

The chain carries TRBV28 and TRBJ1-3, with 9 bases fitting TRBD1. This CDR3 has 16 amino acids. In germline, CDR1 is MDHEN, CDR2 SYDVKM. V shed 6 bases, J shed 3 bases, and the junction held 9 bases outside the gene matches. This chain's CDR3 is CASSQTGGRGGNTIYF. CDR3 DNA sequence: TGTGCCAGCAGCCAGACAGGGGGTAGAGGTGGAAACACCATATATTTT.

The chain has TRBV28 and TRBJ1-2, with TRBD1 matching 8 bases. The V and J ends lost 5 bases and 3 bases, in that order; junction bases with no gene match: 5. Germline lookup yields CDR1 MDHEN and CDR2 SYDVKM. The CDR3 has 14 amino acids. CDR3 DNA sequence: TGTGCCAGCAGTCTCCGGGACAGGTACTATGGCTACACCTTC. Protein sequence: CASSLRDRYYGYTF.

The chain links TRBV15 to TRBJ1-2; no reliable D call. Trimming took 2 bases from V and 7 from J, leaving 14 bases between them. The CDR3 consists of 14 residues. In germline, CDR1 is LNHNV, CDR2 YYDKDF (reference sequence). The DNA for the CDR3 is TGTGCCACCAGCAGATCTCGGGCGGAGGGTGGCTACACCTTC. Its translation is CATSRSRAEGGYTF.

V gene TRBV18 combines with J gene TRBJ2-6; maybe TRBD1 (6 bases). The CDR3 runs 17 residues. Per the germline V gene, CDR1 is KGHSH and CDR2 is LQKENI. The V gene lost 6 bases and the J gene lost 0 bases, with 15 bases spanning the gap. This CDR3 is CASSTLQGGSGANVLTF. The CDR3 coding sequence is TGTGCCAGCTCCACCCTACAAGGGGGCTCTGGGGCCAACGTCCTGACTTTC.

This clone has just a few counts. This chain links TRBV28 with TRBJ1-5; 10 positions match TRBD1. Germline lookup yields CDR1 MDHEN and CDR2 SYDVKM. V lost 7 bases to trimming and J lost 5 bases; unmatched junction nucleotides: 8. The CDR3 has 15 amino acids. CDR3 sequence: CASTNSGQGDQPQHF. The DNA for the CDR3 is TGTGCCAGCACCAACTCTGGACAGGGGGATCAGCCCCAGCATTTT.

This chain uses TRBV9 with TRBJ2-1, with D maybe TRBD2 (6 bases). The CDR3 contains 16 residues. The germline gives CDR1 SGDLS, CDR2 YYNGEE. The V end lost 1 base, the J end lost 4 bases, and 15 bases lay between the germline ends. DNA of the CDR3: TGTGCCAGCAGCGTAAGTGCGGGGACCCCATACAATGAGCAGTTCTTC. This encodes CASSVSAGTPYNEQFF.

The gene calls are TRBV7-9 and TRBJ2-3; D not resolved. CDR3 length: 13 amino acids. Germline CDR1 reads SEHNR; CDR2 reads FQNEAQ (reference sequence). Trimming cost V 2 bases and J 5 bases, with 8 bases left between them. The CDR3 spells CASSLTPGDTQYF. DNA for the CDR3: TGTGCCAGCAGCTTAACCCCAGGAGATACGCAGTATTTT.

This clone has just one count. The gene calls are TRBV7-3 and TRBJ1-1; 7 bases line up with TRBD1. V gave up 5 bases and J gave up 6 bases; unmatched junction bases: 9. Germline V gene sequence: CDR1 SGHTA, CDR2 FQGTGA. This CDR3 spans 14 amino acids. The CDR3 region is CASSLRQGGAEAFF. CDR3 DNA sequence: TGTGCCAGCAGCCTCCGACAGGGTGGGGCTGAAGCTTTCTTT. The full variable domain, completed using reference TRBV7-3 and TRBJ1-1, is GAGVSQTPSNKVTEKGKYVELRCDPISGHTALYWYRQSLGQGPEFLIYFQGTGAADDSGLPNDRFFAVRPEGSVSTLKIQRTERGDSAVYLCASSLRQGGAEAFFGQGTRLTVV.

This chain joins TRBV29-1 and TRBJ2-3; TRBD1 is a possible D gene (6 bases). The CDR3 runs 15 residues. Germline-derived CDR1 and CDR2 are SQVTM and ANQGSEA. V gave up 7 bases and J gave up 0 bases, with 17 bases separating them. The CDR3 region is CSANPGASSTDTQYF. The CDR3 DNA is TGCAGCGCTAACCCAGGGGCATCTAGCACAGATACGCAGTATTTT.

The chain recombines TRBV28 with TRBJ2-5, with 8 bases identical to TRBD1. Germline V gene sequence: CDR1 MDHEN, CDR2 SYDVKM. V trimming: 4 bases; J trimming: 6 bases; junction bases outside the gene matches: 16. This CDR3 contains 17 residues. The CDR3 sequence: CASSSSGGGRGLQTQYF. The CDR3 DNA reads as TGTGCCAGCAGTTCGTCAGGGGGCGGAAGAGGATTGCAGACCCAGTACTTC. The variable domain in full, with the rest retrieved from reference TRBV28 and TRBJ2-5, is DVKVTQSSRYLVKRTGEKVFLECVQDMDHENMFWYRQDPGLGLRLIYFSYDVKMKEKGDIPEGYSVSREKKERFSLILESASTNQTSMYLCASSSSGGGRGLQTQYFGPGTRLLVL.

The J gene is TRBJ1-4, the V gene TRBV18; D is uncertain. The length of the CDR3 is 15 residues. Germline-derived CDR1 and CDR2 are KGHSH and LQKENI. The germline V and J ends were trimmed by 3 bases and 7 bases, with 15 bases remaining between them. The CDR3 DNA is TGTGCCAGCTCACCTGGAGTTGGGTCGGGTGAAAAACTGTTTTTT. This gives the protein CASSPGVGSGEKLFF.

This clone was detected only a few times. The V gene is TRBV19, the J gene TRBJ1-5; a possible D gene is TRBD1 (5 bases). Per germline, CDR1 LNHDA and CDR2 SQIVND (reference sequence). Trimming pared 3 bases from V and 0 bases from J, leaving 9 bases between. The CDR3 has 15 amino acids. The CDR3 DNA follows: TGTGCCAGTAGTATCCAGGGCTTTAGCAATCAGCCCCAGCATTTT. Residues: CASSIQGFSNQPQHF.

In its sample, this clone was seen once. V usage is TRBV9 and J usage is TRBJ2-3, with D unclear. Trimming took 2 bases from V and 0 from J, leaving 10 bases between them. Germline V gene sequence: CDR1 SGDLS, CDR2 YYNGEE. The CDR3 is made up of 15 amino acids. CDR3 amino acids: CASSVQDISTDTQYF. In nucleotides, the CDR3 is TGTGCCAGCAGCGTTCAGGATATAAGCACAGATACGCAGTATTTT.

V is TRBV7-9 and J is TRBJ1-2; 10 nucleotides match TRBD1. V was clipped by 4 bases and J by 1 base; unmatched bases: 3. In germline, CDR1 is SEHNR, CDR2 FQNEAQ (reference sequence). The CDR3 has 15 amino acids. CDR3 protein: CASSSGQGLNYGYTF. The DNA for the CDR3 is TGTGCCAGCAGCTCGGGACAGGGGCTTAACTATGGCTACACCTTC.

This chain connects TRBV9 to TRBJ2-1, with D maybe TRBD2 (6 bases). The CDR3 consists of 14 residues. Deletions cut 4 bases from V and 0 bases from J, with 8 bases between. Per germline, CDR1 SGDLS and CDR2 YYNGEE. CDR3 sequence: CASSPGSSYNEQFF. The DNA for the CDR3 is TGTGCCAGCAGCCCCGGGAGCTCCTACAATGAGCAGTTCTTC.

The table lists this clone with a count of one. The rearrangement uses TRBV18 and TRBJ1-4; no clear D gene. Germline V gene lookup returns CDR1 KGHSH and CDR2 LQKENI. CDR3 length: 15 residues. The ends were cut back, 6 bases at V and 7 bases at J, with 18 bases in the middle. Here the CDR3 reads CASSTQDSSGEKLFF. DNA for the CDR3: TGTGCCAGCTCTACCCAGGACTCCTCCGGTGAAAAACTGTTTTTT.

The chain joins TRBV9 to TRBJ2-7; the D is unclear. The CDR3 extends over 14 amino acids. Germline-derived CDR1 and CDR2 are SGDLS and YYNGEE. V was shortened by 0 bases and J by 3 bases, with 10 bases between the two germline ends. The CDR3 is CASSVDGYFYEQYF. CDR3 sequence (DNA): TGTGCCAGCAGCGTAGACGGTTACTTCTACGAGCAGTACTTC.

V usage is TRBV2 and J usage is TRBJ2-6, with 8 positions matching TRBD1. Per germline, CDR1 SNHLY and CDR2 FYNNEI. CDR3 length equals 21 residues. The trim removed 1 base at V and 0 bases at J, leaving 14 bases unmatched. CDR3 in DNA: TGTGCCAGCAGTGAAGACGGCGGACAGGGTTTTTCAGGCTCTGGGGCCAACGTCCTGACTTTC. Protein: CASSEDGGQGFSGSGANVLTF.

J is TRBJ2-1 and V is TRBV29-1; 9 bases agree with TRBD2. Germline loops: CDR1 SQVTM, CDR2 ANQGSEA. CDR3 length: 16 residues. Trimming cost V 3 bases and J 2 bases; bases outside gene matches: 8. The CDR3, as DNA: TGCAGCGTTGAGGACTGGGCGGGGGGGGCCTACAATGAGCAGTTCTTC. Translated, it gives CSVEDWAGGAYNEQFF.

The V gene is TRBV7-2, the J gene TRBJ2-1, with no clear D. CDR1 is SGHTA and CDR2 is FQGNSA in the germline V gene. V shed 2 bases and J shed 8 bases, with 7 bases lying between them. The CDR3 is 12 residues long. CDR3 residues: CASSLTRDEQFF. The CDR3 DNA follows: TGTGCCAGCAGCTTAACCCGGGATGAGCAGTTCTTC.